The sequence of this T cell receptor (beta chain) was determined in a study of beta chain features in type 1 diabetes (dated by TCRdb to between 2017 and 2018). For the study in its entirety: Mean age, gender distribution, total cell number and subset yield did not differ between patients and healthy donors. The study compared the TCRB repertoires of sorted circulating CD4+ T cell subsets in recently diagnosed type 1 diabetes patients with those in matched healthy donors. A total of 90 million to 120 million sorted cells were examined across all samples, and a strong correlation was observed between cell number per subset and RNA yield. Naive and central memory subsets were obtained from all 30 or so donors, but regulatory and stem cell-like memory subsets were isolated from only 8 patients and roughly eight healthy donors.

Each donor gave one peripheral blood draw, roughly 120 mL on average, collected into heparinised tubes. A BD FACSAria II was used to sort naive, central memory, regulatory and stem cell-like memory CD4+ T cells with a panel that included CD45RO, CCR7, CD25, CD127, CD95 and CD27. Every sorted population had a purity above 95%. Right away, PBMCs were isolated by Lymphoprep density gradient centrifugation and were stained directly, with no culture step. So that batch effects would be minimized, each experiment stained and sorted samples in pairs, pairing one healthy donor with one patient. This clone appeared a few times. Its antigen is not yet known. Nothing much larger sits one base from this clone, and base qualities are not available. Trimming takes 7 bases off V and 4 bases off J; junction bases not matched to a gene: 7. The cysteine opens and the phenylalanine closes a CDR3 of 14 amino acids. The only DNA kept is the CDR3, 42 bases in frame from the first base. The germline V gene specifies SGHTA as CDR1 and FQGNSA as CDR2.

Here is what the overall study found, with its caveats: Because cDNA was sequenced instead of genomic DNA, activated cells with high expression could be over-represented, although the groups did not differ in activation or CD3 levels. Because the HLA sub-analyses included only small numbers of individuals, any influence of HLA type on TCRB rearrangement was left unresolved. Shorter templates might have been favored by PCR, but patient and control samples were amplified and corrected together, so both groups would have been affected equally by any skew. Naive, central memory and regulatory TCRB repertoires appeared to be more alike among patients than among healthy donors. In all four CD4+ subsets, TCRB CDR3 length was moderately but significantly shorter in type 1 diabetes patients. At VDJ recombination sites, type 1 diabetes patients had fewer insertions and more deleted nucleotides, which implies abnormalities in thymic rearrangement.

The entire isolated RNA was reverse transcribed using the High Capacity cDNA Reverse Transcription Kit, and thus expressed TCRB transcripts were sequenced. Deep immunoSEQ sequencing was applied to naive, central memory and regulatory T cell samples, giving an average of roughly 3.6 million total reads per sample. Sorted cells were lysed in RLT buffer and RNA was extracted with DNase-treated RNeasy Micro or Mini kits, depending on cell number. Each cell subset was processed separately to prevent cross-contamination, with patient and healthy donor samples processed together. TCRB sequences were amplified from cDNA with the immunoSEQ multiplex PCR, producing 87-bp fragments spanning the CDR3 region. The amplicons were sequenced using the Illumina HiSeq platform. The original methods were these. PCR bias was computationally corrected using synthetic template baselines, reads within Hamming distance 2 were collapsed, and singletons that could not be merged were discarded. By aligning reads against IMGT, V, D and J genes, CDR3 length, and insertions or deletions at six rearrangement sites were assigned. Within each subset, clonotype counts were normalized to sorted cell number, after which true diversity and Gini coefficients were computed with the tcR R package. Repertoire sharing was quantified using the overlap coefficient calculated on TCRB nucleotide sequences. Entries here come from immuneACCESS through TCRdb and include only in-frame sequences with V and J called. Some clones fail to appear in such tables; in the studies checked, an unresolved V gene covers under half of the shortfall, and the cause of the remainder is unknown. That table is the source of V, J and clone size, and D and trimming were worked out from the DNA. The table for this sample lists 300,000 or so clones; less than 10% of them were counted only once. Roughly 0.44% of the sample comes from the top ten.

The source material was central memory CD4+ T cells from blood. In this chain, TRBV7-2 is recombined with TRBJ2-1; 7 central bases correspond to TRBD1. This receptor was identified in a woman under 30 in good health. The CDR3 amino acid sequence is: CASTRDRLYNEQFF. The DNA is TGTGCCAGCACTAGGGACAGACTTTACAATGAGCAGTTCTTC.